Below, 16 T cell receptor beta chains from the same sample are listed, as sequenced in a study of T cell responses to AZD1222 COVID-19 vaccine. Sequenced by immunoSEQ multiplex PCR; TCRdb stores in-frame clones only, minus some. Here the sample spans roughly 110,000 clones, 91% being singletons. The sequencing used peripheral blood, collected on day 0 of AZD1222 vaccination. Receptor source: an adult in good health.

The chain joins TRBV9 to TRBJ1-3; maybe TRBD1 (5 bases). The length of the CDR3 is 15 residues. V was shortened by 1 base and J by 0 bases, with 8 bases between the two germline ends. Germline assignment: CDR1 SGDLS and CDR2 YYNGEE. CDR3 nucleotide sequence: TGTGCCAGCAGCGTATCAGGGAACTCTGGAAACACCATATATTTT. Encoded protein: CASSVSGNSGNTIYF.

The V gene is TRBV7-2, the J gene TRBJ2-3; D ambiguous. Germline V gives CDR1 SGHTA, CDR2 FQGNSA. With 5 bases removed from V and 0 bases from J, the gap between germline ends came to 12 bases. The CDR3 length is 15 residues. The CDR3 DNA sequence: TGTGCCAGCAGCGCACACCACCCCAGCACAGATACGCAGTATTTT. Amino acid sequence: CASSAHHPSTDTQYF. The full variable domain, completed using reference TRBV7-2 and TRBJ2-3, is GAGVSQSPSNKVTEKGKDVELRCDPISGHTALYWYRQSLGQGLEFLIYFQGNSAPDKSGLPSDRFSAERTGGSVSTLTIQRTQQEDSAVYLCASSAHHPSTDTQYFGPGTRLTVL.

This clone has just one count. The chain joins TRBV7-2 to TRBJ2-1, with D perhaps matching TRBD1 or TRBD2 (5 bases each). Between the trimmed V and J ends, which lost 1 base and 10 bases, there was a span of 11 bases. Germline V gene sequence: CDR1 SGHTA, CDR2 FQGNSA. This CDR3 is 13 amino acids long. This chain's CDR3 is CASSLVEGREQFF. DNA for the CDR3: TGTGCCAGCAGCTTAGTTGAGGGGAGAGAGCAGTTCTTC.

CDR3 region: CASSPPTDTQYF. CDR3 in DNA: TGTGCCAGCAGTCCTCCAACAGATACGCAGTATTTT. This chain connects TRBV13 to TRBJ2-3; no clear D gene. The CDR3 spans 12 residues. Germline CDR1 and CDR2: PRHDT and FYEKMQ (reference sequence). V gave up 6 bases and J gave up 3 bases, with 7 bases separating them.

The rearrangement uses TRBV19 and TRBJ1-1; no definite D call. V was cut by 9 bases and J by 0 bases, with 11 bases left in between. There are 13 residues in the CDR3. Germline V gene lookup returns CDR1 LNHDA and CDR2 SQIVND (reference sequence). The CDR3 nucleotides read TGTGCCAGCGGGGAGATTTTGAACACTGAAGCTTTCTTT. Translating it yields CASGEILNTEAFF.

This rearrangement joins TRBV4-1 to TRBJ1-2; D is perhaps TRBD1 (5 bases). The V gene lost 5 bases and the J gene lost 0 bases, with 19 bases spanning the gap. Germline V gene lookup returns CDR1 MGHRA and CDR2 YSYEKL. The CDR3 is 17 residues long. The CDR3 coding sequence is TGCGCCAGCAGCAAGGGGTGGGGTAGTCCCCCTAACTATGGCTACACCTTC. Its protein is CASSKGWGSPPNYGYTF.

CDR3 region: CASSLADRGRNEQFF. DNA for the CDR3: TGTGCCAGCAGCTTAGCGGACAGGGGCAGGAATGAGCAGTTCTTC. The chain recombines TRBV7-8 with TRBJ2-1; 9 nucleotides agree with TRBD1. This CDR3 comprises 15 residues. J lost 7 bases, V lost 0 bases, and 4 bases had no gene match. Germline CDR1 SGHVS, CDR2 FQNEAQ.

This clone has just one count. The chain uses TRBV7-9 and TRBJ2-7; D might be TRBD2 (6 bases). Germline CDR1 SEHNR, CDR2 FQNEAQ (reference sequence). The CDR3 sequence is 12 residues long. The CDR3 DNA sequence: TGTTCCGGGGGACGGAACTCCTACGAGCAGTACTTC. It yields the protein CSGGRNSYEQYF. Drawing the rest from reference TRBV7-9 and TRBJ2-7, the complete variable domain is DTGVSQNPRHKITKRGQNVTFRCDPISEHNRLYWYRQTLGQGPEFLTYFQNEAQLEKSRLLSDRFSAERPKGSFSTLEIQRTEQGDSAMYLCSGGRNSYEQYFGPGTRLTVT.

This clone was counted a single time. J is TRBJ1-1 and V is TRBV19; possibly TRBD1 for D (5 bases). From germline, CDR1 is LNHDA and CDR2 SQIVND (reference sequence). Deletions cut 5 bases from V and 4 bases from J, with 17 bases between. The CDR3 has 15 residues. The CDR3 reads CASSAGGWGSTEAFF. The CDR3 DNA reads TGTGCCAGTAGTGCGGGGGGTTGGGGTAGCACTGAAGCTTTCTTT.

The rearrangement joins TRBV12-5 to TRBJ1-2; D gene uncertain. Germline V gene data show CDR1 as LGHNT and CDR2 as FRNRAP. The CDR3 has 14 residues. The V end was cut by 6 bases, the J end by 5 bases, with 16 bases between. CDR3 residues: CASGPDTSGYGYTF. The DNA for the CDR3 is TGTGCTAGTGGCCCGGATACTTCTGGGTATGGCTACACCTTC.

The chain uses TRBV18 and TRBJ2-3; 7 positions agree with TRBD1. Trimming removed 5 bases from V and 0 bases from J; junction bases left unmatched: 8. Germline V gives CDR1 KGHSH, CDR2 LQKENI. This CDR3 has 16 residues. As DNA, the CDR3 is TGTGCCAGCTCAGTTAAGGGGGCCCCAAGCACAGATACGCAGTATTTT. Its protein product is CASSVKGAPSTDTQYF.

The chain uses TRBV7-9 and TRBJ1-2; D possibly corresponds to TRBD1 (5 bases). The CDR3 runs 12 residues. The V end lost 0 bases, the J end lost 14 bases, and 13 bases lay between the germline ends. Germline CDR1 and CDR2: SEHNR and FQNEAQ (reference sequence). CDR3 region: CASSLAGGSLTF. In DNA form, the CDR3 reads TGTGCCAGCAGCTTAGCTGGGGGTTCCTTAACCTTC.

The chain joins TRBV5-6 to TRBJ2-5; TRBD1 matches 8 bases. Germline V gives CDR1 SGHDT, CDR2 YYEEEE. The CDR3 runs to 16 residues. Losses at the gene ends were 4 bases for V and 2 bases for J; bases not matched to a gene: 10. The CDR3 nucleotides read TGTGCCAGCAGCCTATCGGGACAGGCGACTCAAGAGACCCAGTACTTC. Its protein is CASSLSGQATQETQYF.

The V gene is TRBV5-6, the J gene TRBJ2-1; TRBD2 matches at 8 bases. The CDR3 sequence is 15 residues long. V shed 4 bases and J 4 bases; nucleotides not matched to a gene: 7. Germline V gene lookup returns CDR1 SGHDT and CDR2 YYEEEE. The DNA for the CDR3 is TGTGCCAGCAGCACCTTAGCGGGGAGATACAATGAGCAGTTCTTC. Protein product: CASSTLAGRYNEQFF.

CDR3 sequence reads: CASSQGRGGVDEQFF. Written as DNA, the CDR3 is TGCGCCAGCAGCCAAGGTAGGGGCGGGGTAGATGAGCAGTTCTTC. This chain connects TRBV4-3 to TRBJ2-1; tentatively, D is TRBD2 (6 bases). Germline CDR1 and CDR2: LGHNA and YSLEER. The CDR3 covers 15 residues. V lost 1 base and J lost 8, with 15 bases in between.

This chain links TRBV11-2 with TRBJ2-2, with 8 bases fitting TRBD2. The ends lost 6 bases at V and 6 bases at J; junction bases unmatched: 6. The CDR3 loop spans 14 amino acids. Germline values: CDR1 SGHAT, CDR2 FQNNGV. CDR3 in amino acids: CASSWAGGSGELFF. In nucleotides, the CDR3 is TGTGCCAGCAGTTGGGCGGGGGGTTCCGGGGAGCTGTTTTTT.